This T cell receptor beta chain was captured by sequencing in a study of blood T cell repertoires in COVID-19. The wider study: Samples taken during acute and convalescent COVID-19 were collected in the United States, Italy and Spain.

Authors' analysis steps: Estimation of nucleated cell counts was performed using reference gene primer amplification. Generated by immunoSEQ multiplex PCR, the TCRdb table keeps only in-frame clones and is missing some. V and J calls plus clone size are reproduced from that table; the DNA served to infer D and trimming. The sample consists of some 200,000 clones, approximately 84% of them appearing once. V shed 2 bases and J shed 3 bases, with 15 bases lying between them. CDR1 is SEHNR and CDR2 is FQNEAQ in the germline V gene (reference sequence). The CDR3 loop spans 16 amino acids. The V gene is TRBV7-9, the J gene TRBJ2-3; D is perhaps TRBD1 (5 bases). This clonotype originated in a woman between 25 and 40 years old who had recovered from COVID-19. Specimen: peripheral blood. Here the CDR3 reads CASSLRSGRRTDTQYF. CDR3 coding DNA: TGTGCCAGCAGCTTAAGGTCAGGGCGTAGGACAGATACGCAGTATTTT.